Following are 20 T cell receptor beta chains from one sample sequenced in a study of T cell responses to AZD1222 COVID-19 vaccine. Clones were sequenced by immunoSEQ multiplex PCR, and TCRdb holds only the in-frame ones, with some missing. The table includes 130,000 to 150,000 clones, 80% to 90% detected once. The sequenced sample was peripheral blood, obtained on day 0 of AZD1222 vaccination. The receptors come from an adult in good health.

This clone appeared a single time. V and J are TRBV7-9 and TRBJ1-1, with TRBD1 matching over 9 bases. The CDR3 sequence is 16 residues long. The germline gives CDR1 SEHNR, CDR2 FQNEAQ (reference sequence). V lost 5 bases to trimming and J lost 0 bases; unmatched junction nucleotides: 7. CDR3 region: CASSLPGQGVNTEAFF. As DNA, the CDR3 is TGTGCCAGCAGCCTGCCGGGACAGGGCGTGAACACTGAAGCTTTCTTT.

This clone was picked up one time. The chain combines TRBV5-1 with TRBJ2-7; 7 nucleotides align to TRBD1. With 1 base clipped from V and 2 bases from J, the junction kept 9 bases outside the gene matches. Per the germline V gene, CDR1 is SGHRS and CDR2 is YFSETQ. The CDR3 totals 16 residues. In DNA, the CDR3 is TGCGCCAGCAGCTTGCCCCAGACAGGGATCCCCTACGAGCAGTACTTC. It specifies CASSLPQTGIPYEQYF. The complete variable domain, with remaining parts taken from reference TRBV5-1 and TRBJ2-7, reads KAGVTQTPRYLIKTRGQQVTLSCSPISGHRSVSWYQQTPGQGLQFLFEYFSETQRNKGNFPGRFSGRQFSNSRSEMNVSTLELGDSALYLCASSLPQTGIPYEQYFGPGTRLTVT.

The chain combines TRBV2 with TRBJ1-5, with D hard to call. With 7 bases removed from V and 0 bases from J, the gap between germline ends came to 7 bases. Germline-derived CDR1 and CDR2 are SNHLY and FYNNEI. The CDR3 sequence is 13 residues long. The CDR3 nucleotides read TGTGCCAGCAATTTCGGTAGCAATCAGCCCCAGCATTTT. This gives the protein CASNFGSNQPQHF.

The rearrangement joins TRBV12-1 to TRBJ1-2; the table's D gene call, TRBD1, was not cross checked with the DNA. TRBV12-1 is an annotated pseudogene. This CDR3 contains 14 residues. For the CDR3, the DNA is TGTGCCAGCAGCGGGGGACAGGGGGCTAAAGGCTACACCTTC. Amino acid sequence: CASSGGQGAKGYTF.

The rearrangement uses TRBV11-2 and TRBJ1-1; D perhaps matches TRBD1 (5 bases). Germline V CDR1 and CDR2: SGHAT, FQNNGV. The CDR3 is 15 residues long. Trimming shortened V by 5 bases and J by 3 bases, and 16 bases separated the two germline ends. The CDR3 DNA follows: TGTGCCAGCAGCCTACGGGACCCCGGCGACACTGAAGCTTTCTTT. Translated, it gives CASSLRDPGDTEAFF.

This clone was seen a single time. This rearrangement joins TRBV7-9 to TRBJ2-1; 9 bases are a match to TRBD2. V was clipped by 5 bases and J by 3 bases; unmatched bases: 8. The CDR3 sequence is 16 residues long. Germline lookup yields CDR1 SEHNR and CDR2 FQNEAQ (reference sequence). CDR3 sequence reads: CASSETSGGIYNEQFF. For the CDR3, the DNA is TGTGCCAGCAGCGAGACTAGCGGAGGAATCTACAATGAGCAGTTCTTC. Together with reference TRBV7-9 and TRBJ2-1, the CDR3 gives the full variable domain: DTGVSQNPRHKITKRGQNVTFRCDPISEHNRLYWYRQTLGQGPEFLTYFQNEAQLEKSRLLSDRFSAERPKGSFSTLEIQRTEQGDSAMYLCASSETSGGIYNEQFFGPGTRLTVL.

The gene calls are TRBV3-1 (or the pseudogene TRBV3-2) and TRBJ1-1; D perhaps matches TRBD1 (5 bases). This CDR3 spans 16 amino acids. Trimming stripped 1 base from V and 1 base from J, with 13 bases between. The germline CDR1 and CDR2 sequences are LGHDT and YNNKEL (reference sequence). CDR3 sequence reads: CASSQAPAGRNTEAFF. The CDR3 coding sequence is TGTGCCAGCAGCCAAGCCCCCGCAGGGAGGAACACTGAAGCTTTCTTT.

This chain links TRBV5-1 with TRBJ2-7; D uncertain. Trimming cost V 1 base and J 2 bases, with 10 bases left between them. Germline CDR1 SGHRS, CDR2 YFSETQ. The CDR3 is 14 amino acids. CDR3 bases: TGCGCCAGCAGCTTGCCGGCAGCCACCTACGAGCAGTACTTC. Amino acid sequence: CASSLPAATYEQYF.

The chain couples TRBV5-1 to TRBJ2-7, with a tentative D call TRBD2 (6 bases). Deletions cut 4 bases from V and 0 bases from J, with 11 bases between. The CDR3 runs 14 residues. Germline V lookup: CDR1 SGHRS, CDR2 YFSETQ. The CDR3 coding sequence is TGCGCCAGCAGCCCCCGGGGGTACTCCTACGAGCAGTACTTC. It codes for CASSPRGYSYEQYF.

The chain links TRBV5-1 to TRBJ1-2; TRBD1 aligns across 9 bases. The CDR3 totals 13 residues. Germline V gene data show CDR1 as SGHRS and CDR2 as YFSETQ. Unmatched junction bases numbered 4, after V lost 0 bases and J lost 10 bases. The CDR3 nucleotides are TGCGCCAGCAGCTTGGAGACAGGGGGTGACTACACCTTC. It encodes CASSLETGGDYTF.

The V and J genes are TRBV2 and TRBJ2-7; D tentatively fits TRBD1 or TRBD2 (5 bases each). V lost 8 bases and J lost 3, with 23 bases in between. Germline V gene lookup returns CDR1 SNHLY and CDR2 FYNNEI. This CDR3 contains 16 residues. The CDR3 region has the DNA TGTGCCAGCGCGGCAGGATGGGACCCGTCCGGCTACGAGCAGTACTTC. Protein: CASAAGWDPSGYEQYF.

This clone has a single count. The gene calls are TRBV3-1 (or the pseudogene TRBV3-2) and TRBJ1-1, with D maybe TRBD1 (5 bases). Germline V gene lookup returns CDR1 LGHDT and CDR2 YNNKEL (reference sequence). This CDR3 region has 12 residues. V lost 6 bases and J 5 bases, leaving 10 bases between the germline ends. This CDR3 reads CASSPEGTEAFF. CDR3 DNA sequence: TGTGCCAGCAGTCCCGAGGGGACTGAAGCTTTCTTT.

V gene TRBV2 combines with J gene TRBJ2-2; possibly TRBD1 for D (6 bases). V was cut by 1 base and J by 6 bases, with 6 bases left in between. This CDR3 is 13 amino acids long. Germline V gives CDR1 SNHLY, CDR2 FYNNEI. DNA of the CDR3: TGTGCCAGCAGTGAAGGACAGGCCGGGGAGCTGTTTTTT. This codes for CASSEGQAGELFF.

The V call is TRBV28, the J call TRBJ1-2; possibly TRBD1 for D (5 bases). Germline CDR1 is MDHEN and CDR2 is SYDVKM. This CDR3 is 18 amino acids long. V shed 3 bases and J shed 6 bases, with 26 bases lying between them. CDR3 sequence: CASSFFPPGAGREDGYTF. DNA for the CDR3: TGTGCCAGCAGTTTCTTCCCTCCGGGCGCAGGGAGGGAGGATGGCTACACCTTC.

This clone was seen only a few times. The chain is built from TRBV7-9 and TRBJ1-5, with a tentative D call TRBD1 (6 bases). This CDR3 is 18 amino acids long. The V end was cut by 1 base, the J end by 3 bases, with 19 bases between. Germline CDR1 is SEHNR and CDR2 is FQNEAQ (reference sequence). The CDR3 DNA is TGTGCCAGCAGCTTAGAGGTTCGCGGGGGCGCCGTCAATCAGCCCCAGCATTTT. This gives the protein CASSLEVRGGAVNQPQHF.

The chain joins TRBV29-1 to TRBJ1-1; D gene ambiguous. Between the trimmed V and J ends, which lost 6 bases and 8 bases, there was a span of 13 bases. Germline V CDR1 and CDR2: SQVTM, ANQGSEA. The CDR3 is 11 amino acids. The CDR3, as DNA: TGCAGCGTCCAAGGGTCGAGGGAAGCTTTCTTT. This translates into CSVQGSREAFF.

This sequence joins TRBV14 and TRBJ2-7; 9 bases agree with TRBD1. This CDR3 comprises 15 residues. Germline lookup yields CDR1 SGHDN and CDR2 FVKESK. The junction had 5 bases not matched to a gene; V was cut back by 2 bases and J by 3 bases. The CDR3 DNA sequence: TGTGCCAGCAGCCAACCGGGACAGGGAGGCTACGAGCAGTACTTC. This encodes CASSQPGQGGYEQYF.

This chain connects TRBV19 to TRBJ1-5; TRBD1 agrees at 9 bases. Per the germline V gene, CDR1 is LNHDA and CDR2 is SQIVND (reference sequence). The CDR3 is 17 residues long. The V gene end was trimmed by 5 bases and the J gene end by 3 bases; junction bases not matched to a gene: 11. CDR3 bases: TGTGCCAGTAGTTTCGGGACAGGGAAAGCCCTCAATCAGCCCCAGCATTTT. This encodes CASSFGTGKALNQPQHF.

The chain recombines TRBV28 with TRBJ1-2, with D possibly matching TRBD1 (5 bases). Trimming shortened V by 10 bases and J by 3 bases, and 15 bases separated the two germline ends. This CDR3 contains 13 residues. Germline V lookup: CDR1 MDHEN, CDR2 SYDVKM. In nucleotides, the CDR3 is TGTGCCACATCGCAGGGCCGGGACTATGGCTACACCTTC. Protein sequence: CATSQGRDYGYTF.

The chain employs TRBV19 and TRBJ1-1; D gene uncertain. CDR3 length: 13 residues. Germline V gene lookup returns CDR1 LNHDA and CDR2 SQIVND (reference sequence). Trimming shortened V by 2 bases and J by 1 base, and 5 bases separated the two germline ends. CDR3: CASSILQNTEAFF. Written as DNA, the CDR3 is TGTGCCAGTAGTATATTACAGAACACTGAAGCTTTCTTT.